Listed below are T cell receptor beta chains from one sample, sequenced in a study of cytomegalovirus exposure and HLA in healthy donors. Libraries were prepared by immunoSEQ multiplex PCR; TCRdb keeps only in-frame clonotypes and omits some of them. The sample holds over 150,000 clones, 78% seen once. Sequencing was carried out using PBMCs. Receptors were obtained from a woman aged 50 to 65 in good health and CMV-seropositive. The CDR3 runs from the conserved cysteine through the conserved F or W. D genes are given only for firm matches. The size field is filled for only some rows; it gives once, few, many or a size class.

j_call v_call d_call clone_size cdr3_nt cdr3_aa
TRBJ1-2 TRBV7-9 TRBD1 NA TGTGCCAGCAGCGAGGGACAGGAATACTATGGCTACACCTTC CASSEGQEYYGYTF
TRBJ1-1 TRBV5-8 TRBD1 NA TGTGCCAGCAGTTCGGGACAGCGAGGGGCTGAAGCTTTCTTT CASSSGQRGAEAFF
TRBJ2-7 TRBV4-1 NA few TGCGCCAGCAGCCAAGATAGTAAGGGGGACACGGGGCCCATTTACGAGCAGTACTTC CASSQDSKGDTGPIYEQYF
TRBJ2-3 TRBV19 NA NA TGTGCCAGTAGTATGGGGCCTAGCGCAGATACGCAGTATTTT CASSMGPSADTQYF
TRBJ2-7 TRBV7-6 TRBD1 NA TGTGCCAGCAGCCGTACAGGGGGCGACTCCTACGAGCAGTACTTC CASSRTGGDSYEQYF
TRBJ2-1 TRBV5-1 TRBD1 NA TGCGCCAGCAGCCCGTTAGGGGGCCATGAGCAGTTCTTC CASSPLGGHEQFF
TRBJ2-2 TRBV2 TRBD1 NA TGTGCCAGCAGCCTTATAGGAGACAGGGGTTCCGGGGAGCTGTTTTTT CASSLIGDRGSGELFF
TRBJ2-5 TRBV18 TRBD1 NA TGTGCCAGCTCGCCCGGGACAGGGATACAAGAGACCCAGTACTTC CASSPGTGIQETQYF
TRBJ2-5 TRBV5-6 NA NA TGTGCCACCTCGAAGCGGAAGTTGGGCGGGGAGACCCAGTACTTC CATSKRKLGGETQYF
TRBJ2-5 TRBV11-3 TRBD1 NA TGTGCCAGCAGCCTGAACCAGGGGGCCCAAGAGACCCAGTACTTC CASSLNQGAQETQYF
TRBJ1-4 TRBV6-6 NA NA TGTGCCTCGTCGGGGTTGGGTGAAAAACTGTTTTTT CASSGLGEKLFF